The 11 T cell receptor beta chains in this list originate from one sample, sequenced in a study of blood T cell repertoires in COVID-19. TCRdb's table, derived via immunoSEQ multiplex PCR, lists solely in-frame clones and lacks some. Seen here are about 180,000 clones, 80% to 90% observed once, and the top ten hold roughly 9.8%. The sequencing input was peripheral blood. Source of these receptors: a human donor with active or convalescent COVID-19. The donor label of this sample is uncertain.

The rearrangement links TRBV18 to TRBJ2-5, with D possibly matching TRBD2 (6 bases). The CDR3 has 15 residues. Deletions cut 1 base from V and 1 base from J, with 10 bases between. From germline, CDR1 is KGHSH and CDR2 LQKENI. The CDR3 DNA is TGTGCCAGCTCACCACTCGGGGGACCCCAAGAGACCCAGTACTTC. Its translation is CASSPLGGPQETQYF.

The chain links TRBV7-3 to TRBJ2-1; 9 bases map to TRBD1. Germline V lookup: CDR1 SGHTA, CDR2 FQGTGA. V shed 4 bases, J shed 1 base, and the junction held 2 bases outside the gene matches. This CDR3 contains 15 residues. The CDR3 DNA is TGTGCCAGCAGCTCCGACAGGGGGTCCTACAATGAGCAGTTCTTC. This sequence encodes CASSSDRGSYNEQFF.

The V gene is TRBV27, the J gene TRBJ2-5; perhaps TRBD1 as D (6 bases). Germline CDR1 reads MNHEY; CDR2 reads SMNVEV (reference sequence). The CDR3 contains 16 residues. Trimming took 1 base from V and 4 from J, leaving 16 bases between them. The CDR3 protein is CASSLYSGVVRETQYF. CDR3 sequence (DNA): TGTGCCAGCAGTTTATATTCAGGGGTAGTAAGAGAGACCCAGTACTTC.

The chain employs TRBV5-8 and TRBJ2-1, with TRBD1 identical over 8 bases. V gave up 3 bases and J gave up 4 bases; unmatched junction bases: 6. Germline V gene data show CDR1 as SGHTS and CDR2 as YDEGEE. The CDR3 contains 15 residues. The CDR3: CASSWGQVRYNEQFF. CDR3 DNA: TGTGCCAGCAGCTGGGGACAGGTGAGGTACAATGAGCAGTTCTTC.

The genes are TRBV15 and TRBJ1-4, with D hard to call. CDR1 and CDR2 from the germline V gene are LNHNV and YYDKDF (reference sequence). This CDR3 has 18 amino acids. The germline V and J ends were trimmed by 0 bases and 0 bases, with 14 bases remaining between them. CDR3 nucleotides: TGTGCCACCAGCAGAGAGTCTCCAGTCAACGCAACTAATGAAAAACTGTTTTTT. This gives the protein CATSRESPVNATNEKLFF.

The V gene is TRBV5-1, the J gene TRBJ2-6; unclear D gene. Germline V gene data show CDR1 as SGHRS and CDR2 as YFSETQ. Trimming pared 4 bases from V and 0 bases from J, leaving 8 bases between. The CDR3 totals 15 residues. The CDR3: CASSPQFSGANVLTF. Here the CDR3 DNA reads TGCGCCAGCAGCCCGCAGTTCTCTGGGGCCAACGTCCTGACTTTC.

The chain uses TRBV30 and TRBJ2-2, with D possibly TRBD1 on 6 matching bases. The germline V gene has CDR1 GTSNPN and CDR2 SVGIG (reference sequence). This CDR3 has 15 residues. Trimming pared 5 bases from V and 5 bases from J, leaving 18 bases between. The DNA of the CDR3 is TGTGCCTGGGCCCCGTGGTCAGGGGTTACCGGGGAGCTGTTTTTT. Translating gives CAWAPWSGVTGELFF.

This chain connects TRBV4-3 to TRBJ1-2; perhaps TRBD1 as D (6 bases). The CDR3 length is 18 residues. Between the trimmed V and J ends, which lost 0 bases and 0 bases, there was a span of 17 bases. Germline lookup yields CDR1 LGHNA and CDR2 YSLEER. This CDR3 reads CASSQDRGGAGANYGYTF. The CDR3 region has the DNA TGCGCCAGCAGCCAAGATCGGGGGGGCGCGGGCGCTAACTATGGCTACACCTTC.

The CDR3 sequence: CASSPTSSYEQYF. In DNA form, the CDR3 reads TGTGCCAGCAGCCCCACTAGCTCCTACGAGCAGTACTTC. The rearrangement joins TRBV6-5 to TRBJ2-7; possibly TRBD2 for D (5 bases). The V end lost 6 bases, the J end lost 0 bases, and 9 bases lay between the germline ends. The CDR3 length is 13 residues. Looked up from germline, CDR1 is MNHEY and CDR2 is SVGAGI.

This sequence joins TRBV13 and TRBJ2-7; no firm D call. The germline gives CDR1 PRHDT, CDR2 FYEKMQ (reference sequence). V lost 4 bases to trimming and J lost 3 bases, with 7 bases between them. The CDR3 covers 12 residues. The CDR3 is CASSSRFYEQYF. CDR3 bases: TGTGCCAGCAGCTCCCGGTTCTACGAGCAGTACTTC.

Here the CDR3 DNA reads TGTGCCAGCAGCCCCCTTGTCGGCGGGGGGACCGGGGAGCTGTTTTTT. Its translation: CASSPLVGGGTGELFF. The gene calls are TRBV9 and TRBJ2-2; 8 bases agree with TRBD2. The germline V gene encodes CDR1 SGDLS and CDR2 YYNGEE. The CDR3 has 16 residues. V was clipped by 4 bases and J by 5 bases; unmatched bases: 10. The full variable domain, completed using reference TRBV9 and TRBJ2-2, is DSGVTQTPKHLITATGQRVTLRCSPRSGDLSVYWYQQSLDQGLQFLIQYYNGEERAKGNILERFSAQQFPDLHSELNLSSLELGDSALYFCASSPLVGGGTGELFFGEGSRLTVL.